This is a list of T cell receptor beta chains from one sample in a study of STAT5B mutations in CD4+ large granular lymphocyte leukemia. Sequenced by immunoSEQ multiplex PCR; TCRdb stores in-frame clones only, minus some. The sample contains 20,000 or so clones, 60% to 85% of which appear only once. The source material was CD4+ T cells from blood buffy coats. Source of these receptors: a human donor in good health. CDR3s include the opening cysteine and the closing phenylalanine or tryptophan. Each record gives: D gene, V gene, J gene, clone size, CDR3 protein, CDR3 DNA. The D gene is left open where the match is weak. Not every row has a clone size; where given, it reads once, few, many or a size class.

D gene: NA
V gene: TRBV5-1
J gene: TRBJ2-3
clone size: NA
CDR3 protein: CASIWGPETDTQYF
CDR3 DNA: TGCGCCAGCATCTGGGGGCCGGAGACAGATACGCAGTATTTT

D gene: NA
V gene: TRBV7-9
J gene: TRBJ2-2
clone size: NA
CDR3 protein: CASSLGIGTGELFF
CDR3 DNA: TGTGCCAGCAGCTTAGGGATTGGTACCGGGGAGCTGTTTTTT

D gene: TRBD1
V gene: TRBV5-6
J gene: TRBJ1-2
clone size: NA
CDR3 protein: CASSLQDRGVDYTF
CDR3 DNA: TGTGCCAGCAGCTTACAGGACAGGGGAGTGGACTACACCTTC

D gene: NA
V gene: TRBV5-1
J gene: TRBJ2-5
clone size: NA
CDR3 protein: CASSLFPAITETQYF
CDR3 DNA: TGCGCCAGCAGCTTGTTTCCAGCAATTACTGAGACCCAGTACTTC

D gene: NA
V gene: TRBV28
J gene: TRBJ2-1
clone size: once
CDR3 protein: CASGDLTGQSSYNEQFF
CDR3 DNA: TGTGCCAGTGGGGACCTAACCGGACAGAGCTCCTACAATGAGCAGTTCTTC

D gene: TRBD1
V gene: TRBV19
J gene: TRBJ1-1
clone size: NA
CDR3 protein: CASRRQGETEAFF
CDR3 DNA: TGTGCCAGTAGAAGACAGGGTGAGACTGAAGCTTTCTTT

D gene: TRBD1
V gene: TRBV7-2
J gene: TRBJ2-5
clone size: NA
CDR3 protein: CASSNPGQGGEQYF
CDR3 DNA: TGTGCCAGCAGCAACCCGGGACAGGGTGGGGAGCAGTACTTC

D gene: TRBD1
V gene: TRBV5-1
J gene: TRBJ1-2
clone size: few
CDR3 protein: CASGDGTVYGYTF
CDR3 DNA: TGCGCCAGCGGGGACGGGACAGTCTATGGCTACACCTTC

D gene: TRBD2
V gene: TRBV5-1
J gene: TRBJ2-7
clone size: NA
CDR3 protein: CASSPTSGSLYEQYF
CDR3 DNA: TGCGCCAGCAGCCCAACTAGCGGGAGCCTCTACGAGCAGTACTTC

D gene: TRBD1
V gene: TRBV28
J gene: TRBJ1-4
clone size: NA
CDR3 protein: CASSWDRDFATNEKLFF
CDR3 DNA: TGTGCCAGCAGTTGGGACAGGGACTTTGCAACTAATGAAAAACTGTTTTTT

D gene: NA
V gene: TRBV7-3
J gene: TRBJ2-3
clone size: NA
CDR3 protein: CASSFGLARHTQYF
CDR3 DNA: TGTGCCAGCAGCTTCGGGCTAGCGAGGCATACGCAGTATTTT

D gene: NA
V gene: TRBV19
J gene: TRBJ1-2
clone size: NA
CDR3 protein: CASNLGFADGYTF
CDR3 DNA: TGTGCCAGTAACTTAGGGTTTGCCGATGGCTACACCTTC

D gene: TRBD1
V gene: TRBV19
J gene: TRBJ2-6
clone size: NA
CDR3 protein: CASSIKGQPGANVLTF
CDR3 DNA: TGTGCCAGTAGTATAAAGGGACAGCCTGGGGCCAACGTCCTGACTTTC

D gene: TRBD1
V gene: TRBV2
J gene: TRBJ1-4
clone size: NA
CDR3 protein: CASSGTGGYTTNEKLFF
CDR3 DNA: TGTGCCAGCAGCGGGACAGGGGGATACACAACTAATGAAAAACTGTTTTTT

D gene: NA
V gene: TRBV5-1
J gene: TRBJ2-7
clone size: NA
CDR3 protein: CASSLESTGRPYEQYF
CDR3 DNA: TGCGCCAGCAGCTTAGAATCGACGGGTCGGCCCTACGAGCAGTACTTC

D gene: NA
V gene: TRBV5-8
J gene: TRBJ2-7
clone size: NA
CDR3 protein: CASSLAIPQYF
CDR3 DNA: TGTGCCAGCAGCCTTGCCATACCGCAGTACTTC

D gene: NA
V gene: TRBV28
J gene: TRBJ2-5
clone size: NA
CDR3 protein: CAGRGGGGVETQYF
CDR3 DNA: TGTGCCGGCAGAGGAGGGGGCGGGGTAGAGACCCAGTACTTC

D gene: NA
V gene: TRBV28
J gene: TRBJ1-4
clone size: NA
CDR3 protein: CASSSPAREKLFF
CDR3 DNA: TGTGCCAGCAGTTCCCCAGCTCGGGAAAAACTGTTTTTT

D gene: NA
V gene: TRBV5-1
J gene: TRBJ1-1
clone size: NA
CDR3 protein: CASRREAGLTEAFF
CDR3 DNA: TGCGCCAGCCGACGCGAAGCAGGGTTAACTGAAGCTTTCTTT

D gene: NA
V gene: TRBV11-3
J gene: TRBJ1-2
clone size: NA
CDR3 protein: CASSLDFPRIVRPYGYTF
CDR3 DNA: TGTGCCAGCAGCTTAGATTTCCCCAGGATCGTGCGGCCCTATGGCTACACCTTC

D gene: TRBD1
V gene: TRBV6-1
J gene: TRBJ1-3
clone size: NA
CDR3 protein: CASSGDRVIVPGNTIYF
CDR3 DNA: TGTGCCAGCAGTGGAGACAGGGTTATCGTTCCTGGAAACACCATATATTTT

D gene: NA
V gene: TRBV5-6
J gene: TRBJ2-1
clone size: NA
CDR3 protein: CASTHTIGGYDEQFF
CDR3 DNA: TGTGCCAGCACCCACACAATCGGGGGATACGATGAGCAGTTCTTC

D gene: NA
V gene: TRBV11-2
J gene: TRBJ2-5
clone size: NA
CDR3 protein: CASSSFQGGTQYF
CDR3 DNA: TGTGCCAGCAGCTCTTTTCAGGGGGGGACCCAGTACTTC

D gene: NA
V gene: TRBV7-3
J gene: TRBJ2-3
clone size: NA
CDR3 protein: CASSSYPDTQYF
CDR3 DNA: TGTGCCAGCAGCTCCTATCCAGATACGCAGTATTTT

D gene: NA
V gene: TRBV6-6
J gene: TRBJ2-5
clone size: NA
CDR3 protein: CASSTVGGQETQYF
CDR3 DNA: TGTGCCAGCAGTACGGTCGGGGGACAAGAGACCCAGTACTTC

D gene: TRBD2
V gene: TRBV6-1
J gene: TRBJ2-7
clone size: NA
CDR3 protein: CASTGGISSYEQYF
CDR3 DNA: TGTGCCAGCACGGGGGGTATTAGCTCCTACGAGCAGTACTTC

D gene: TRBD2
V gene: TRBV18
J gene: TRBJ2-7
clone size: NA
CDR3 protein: CASSSLAGKYEQYF
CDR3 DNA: TGTGCCAGCTCATCCCTAGCGGGAAAATACGAGCAGTACTTC

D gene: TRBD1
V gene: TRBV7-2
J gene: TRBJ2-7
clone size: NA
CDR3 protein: CASSFGQGAWEQYF
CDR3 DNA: TGTGCCAGCAGCTTCGGACAGGGGGCATGGGAGCAGTACTTC

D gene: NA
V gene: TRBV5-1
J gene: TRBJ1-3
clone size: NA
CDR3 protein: CASSLLSSGNTIYF
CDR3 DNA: TGCGCCAGCAGCTTGTTGTCCTCTGGAAACACCATATATTTT

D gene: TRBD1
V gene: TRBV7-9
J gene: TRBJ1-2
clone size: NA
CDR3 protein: CASSAPGQGFGGYTF
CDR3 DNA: TGTGCCAGCAGCGCCCCGGGACAGGGGTTTGGAGGCTACACCTTC

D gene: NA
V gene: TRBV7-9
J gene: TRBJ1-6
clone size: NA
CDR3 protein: CASSLFGEGSPLHF
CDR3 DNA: TGTGCCAGCAGCTTATTTGGGGAGGGATCACCCCTCCACTTT

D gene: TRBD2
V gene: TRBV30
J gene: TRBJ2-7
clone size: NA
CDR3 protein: CAWSAAERGQFYEQYF
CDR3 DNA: TGTGCCTGGAGTGCTGCAGAGCGGGGGCAATTTTACGAGCAGTACTTC

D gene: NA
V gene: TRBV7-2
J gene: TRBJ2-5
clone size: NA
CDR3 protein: CASSLQGTGETQYF
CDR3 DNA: TGTGCCAGCAGCCTACAGGGGACTGGAGAGACCCAGTACTTC

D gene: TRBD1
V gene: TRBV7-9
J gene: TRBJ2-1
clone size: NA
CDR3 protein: CASSLGGQVYNEQFF
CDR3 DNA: TGTGCCAGCAGCCTCGGCGGACAGGTCTACAATGAGCAGTTCTTC

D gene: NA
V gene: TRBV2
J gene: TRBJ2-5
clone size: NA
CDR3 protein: CASSENRDQETQYF
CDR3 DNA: TGTGCCAGCAGTGAAAATCGAGACCAAGAGACCCAGTACTTC

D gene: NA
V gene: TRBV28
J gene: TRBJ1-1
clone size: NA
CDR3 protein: CASSSTPPSTEAFF
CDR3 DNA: TGTGCCAGCAGTAGTACCCCCCCGTCCACTGAAGCTTTCTTT

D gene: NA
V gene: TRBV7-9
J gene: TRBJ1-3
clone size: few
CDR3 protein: CASSSSRDTIYF
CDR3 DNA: TGTGCCAGCAGCTCCTCCCGTGACACCATATATTTT

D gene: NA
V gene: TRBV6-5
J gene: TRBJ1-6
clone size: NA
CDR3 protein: CASSPRRSYNSPLHF
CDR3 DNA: TGTGCCAGCAGTCCCCGTAGGTCCTATAATTCACCCCTCCACTTT

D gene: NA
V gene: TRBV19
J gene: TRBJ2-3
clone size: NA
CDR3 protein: CASRGITDTQYF
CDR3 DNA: TGTGCCAGTAGAGGCATCACAGATACGCAGTATTTT

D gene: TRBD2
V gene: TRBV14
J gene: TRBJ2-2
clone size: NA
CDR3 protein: CASSQDKLAGTTGELFF
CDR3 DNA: TGTGCCAGCAGCCAAGATAAACTAGCGGGTACGACCGGGGAGCTGTTTTTT

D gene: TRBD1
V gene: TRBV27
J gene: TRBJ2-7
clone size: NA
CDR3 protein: CASSLFGRDRFGEQYF
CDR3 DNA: TGTGCCAGCAGTTTATTCGGCCGGGACAGGTTCGGCGAGCAGTACTTC

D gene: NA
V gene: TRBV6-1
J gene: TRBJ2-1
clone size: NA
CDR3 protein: CASSEQGVTYNEQFF
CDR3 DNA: TGTGCCAGCAGTGAACAAGGGGTGACCTACAATGAGCAGTTCTTC

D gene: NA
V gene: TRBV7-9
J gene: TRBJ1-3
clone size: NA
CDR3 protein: CASGTGNTIYF
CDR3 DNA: TGTGCCAGCGGGACAGGAAACACCATATATTTT

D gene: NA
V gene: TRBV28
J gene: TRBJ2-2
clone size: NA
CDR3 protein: CASSFLAAGELFF
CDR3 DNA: TGTGCCAGCAGTTTCCTAGCTGCCGGGGAGCTGTTTTTT

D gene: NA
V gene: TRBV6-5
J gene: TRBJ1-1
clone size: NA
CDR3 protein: CASSYSLTEAFF
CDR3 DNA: TGTGCCAGCAGTTACTCATTGACTGAAGCTTTCTTT

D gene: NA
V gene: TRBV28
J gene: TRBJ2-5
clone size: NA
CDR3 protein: CASTAAGHRQETQYF
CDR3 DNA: TGTGCCAGCACCGCCGCGGGGCACCGACAAGAGACCCAGTACTTC

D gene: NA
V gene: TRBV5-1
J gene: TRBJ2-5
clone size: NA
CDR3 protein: CASSLPTVETQYF
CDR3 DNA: TGCGCCAGCAGCTTGCCGACGGTTGAGACCCAGTACTTC

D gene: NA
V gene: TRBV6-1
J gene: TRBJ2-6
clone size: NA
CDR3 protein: CASSEAWGTGDLGANVLTF
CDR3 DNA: TGTGCCAGCAGTGAAGCGTGGGGCACTGGAGACCTAGGGGCCAACGTCCTGACTTTC

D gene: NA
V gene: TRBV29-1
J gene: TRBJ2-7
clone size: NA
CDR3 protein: CSVAYTYEQYF
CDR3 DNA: TGCAGCGTTGCCTACACCTACGAGCAGTACTTC

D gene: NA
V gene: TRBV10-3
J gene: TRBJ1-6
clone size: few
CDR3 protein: CAIRRDGWNSPLHF
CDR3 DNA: TGTGCCATCCGAAGGGACGGATGGAATTCACCCCTCCACTTT

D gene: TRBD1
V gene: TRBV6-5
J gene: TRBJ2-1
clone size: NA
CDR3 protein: CASSVTGTGANEQFF
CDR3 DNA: TGTGCCAGCAGTGTAACCGGGACAGGGGCAAATGAGCAGTTCTTC

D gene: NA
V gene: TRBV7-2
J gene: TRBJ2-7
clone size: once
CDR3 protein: CASSPLLVSSEQYF
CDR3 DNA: TGTGCCAGCAGCCCCTTACTAGTGTCCTCCGAGCAGTACTTC